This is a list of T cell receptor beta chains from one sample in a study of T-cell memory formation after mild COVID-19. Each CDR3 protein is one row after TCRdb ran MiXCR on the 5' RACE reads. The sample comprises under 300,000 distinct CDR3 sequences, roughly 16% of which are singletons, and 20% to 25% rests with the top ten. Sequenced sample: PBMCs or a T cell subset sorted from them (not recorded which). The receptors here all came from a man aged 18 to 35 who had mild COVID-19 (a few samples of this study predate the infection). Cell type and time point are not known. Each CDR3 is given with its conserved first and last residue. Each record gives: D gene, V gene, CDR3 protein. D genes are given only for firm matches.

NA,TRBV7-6,CASSSSGDEQFF
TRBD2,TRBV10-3,CAATGLATDTQYF
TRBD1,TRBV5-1,CASSKGATSNTEAFF
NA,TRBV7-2,CASSFHGRQETQYF
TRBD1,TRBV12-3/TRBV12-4,CASSLQGARSQPQHF
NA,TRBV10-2,CASGQSQETQYF
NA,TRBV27,CACRLPETQYF
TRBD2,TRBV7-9,CASSLEAGGLSEQFF
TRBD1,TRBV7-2,CASLPWTGGLDTQYF
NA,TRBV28,CASSPPSVGGLEETQYF
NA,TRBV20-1,CSAPVGGAGSYEQYF
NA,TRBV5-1,CASSLVYHSTDTQYF
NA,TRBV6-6,CASRPIDSLNYGYTF
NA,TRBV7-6,CASSVGRGLETQYF
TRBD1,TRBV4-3,CASSARQGNTEAFF
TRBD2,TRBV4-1,CASSQLAGREVNEQFF
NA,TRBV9,CASSVEGYEQYF
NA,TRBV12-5,CASGPSLSNQPQHF
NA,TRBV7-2,CASSLVAGGGTEAFF
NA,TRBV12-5,CASGLVLGFVSEQYF
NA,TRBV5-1,CASSRRAGGSYNSPLHF
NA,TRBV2,CASRWDSPADTQYF
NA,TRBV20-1,CSARGETKSRGYTF
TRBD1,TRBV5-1,CASSLAQGSSTDTQYF
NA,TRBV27,CASSFGRVSPLHF
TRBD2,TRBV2,CASNIAGGLNEQFF
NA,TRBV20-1,CSAPTRGTEAFF